The source of this T cell receptor beta chain is a study of blood T cell repertoires in COVID-19. Libraries were prepared by immunoSEQ multiplex PCR; TCRdb keeps only in-frame clonotypes and omits some of them. The sample has 150,000 or so clones; approximately 83% are singletons. The CDR3 has 17 amino acids. V trimming: 5 bases; J trimming: 2 bases; junction bases outside the gene matches: 12. The V gene's germline CDR1 is LNHDA and CDR2 SQIVND (reference sequence). The sequencing sample was made of peripheral blood. The chain is built from TRBV19 and TRBJ1-2; 9 bases are a match to TRBD1. The TCR comes from a woman aged 60 to 75 with COVID-19, enrolled during active disease. The CDR3 DNA reads TGTGCCAGTAGTTCGAGAGGGCGACAGGGGGGCAACTATGGCTACACCTTC. This encodes CASSSRGRQGGNYGYTF. Based on the CDR3 plus reference TRBV19 and TRBJ1-2, the full variable domain is DGGITQSPKYLFRKEGQNVTLSCEQNLNHDAMYWYRQDPGQGLRLIYYSQIVNDFQKGDIAEGYSVSREKKESFPLTVTSAQKNPTAFYLCASSSRGRQGGNYGYTFGSGTRLTVV.